The clone carrying this TCR beta chain has a handful of counts. Constant-region reverse primers amplified full-length variable regions, followed by semi-nested Nested Universal Primer A PCR. TCRdb fed the 5' RACE reads into MiXCR, producing one record per CDR3 protein. The sample yields tens of thousands of distinct CDR3 sequences, less than 25% seen once. Germline V CDR1 and CDR2: MDHEN, SYDVKM. Trimming stripped 2 bases from V and 0 bases from J, with 6 bases between. The length of the CDR3 is 14 residues. The sequencing input was memory CD4+ T cells sorted from blood. As to subset: memory CD4+ T cells, CD4+CD45RO+CD25-. The source of this sequence is a female donor with breast cancer. The chain combines TRBV28 with TRBJ2-3, with D uncertain. CDR3 bases: TGTGCCAGCAGTTTAGTTGACAGCACAGATACGCAGTATTTT. Encoded protein: CASSLVDSTDTQYF.